The 5 T cell receptor beta chains below all came from one sample that was sequenced in a study of blood T cells in healthy people across ages (dated by TCRdb to about 2015). To prepare the library, 5' RACE was applied. Sequencing relied on an Illumina HiSeq 2500. A second PCR of about 7 to 12 cycles was performed with a sample-barcoded 5' primer and a J-beta primer mix. TCRdb ran its own pipeline on the public reads, namely fastp trimming at Q25 and MiXCR clone calling, and kept in-frame beta chains. Entries are consolidated by CDR3 protein sequence, retaining the most common genes and DNA. The sample data list a few hundred thousand distinct CDR3 sequences, and roughly half of these were observed just once. Jointly, the top ten make up about 54% of the sample. Sequenced material: blood. The receptors shown here come from a man between 60 and 70 years old in good health.

The rearrangement links TRBV20-1 to TRBJ2-1, with 7 nucleotides matching TRBD2. The V gene end was trimmed by 3 bases and the J gene end by 7 bases; junction bases not matched to a gene: 12. The length of the CDR3 is 15 residues. From germline, CDR1 is DFQATT and CDR2 SNEGSKA (reference sequence). CDR3 residues: CSASAGTTPINEQFF. Here the CDR3 DNA reads TGCAGTGCTAGCGCCGGGACTACCCCAATTAATGAGCAGTTCTTC.

This clonotype appeared a single time. This sequence joins TRBV3-1 and TRBJ2-3, with a tentative D call TRBD1 (5 bases). CDR1 is LGHDT and CDR2 is YNNKEL in the germline V gene (reference sequence). Trimming removed 2 bases from V and 0 bases from J, with 12 bases in between. The CDR3 sequence is 16 residues long. The CDR3 protein is CASSQLQGSSTDTQYF. The CDR3 coding sequence is TGTGCCAGCAGCCAACTTCAGGGTTCTAGCACAGATACGCAGTATTTT.

The chain combines TRBV2 with TRBJ2-1, with D perhaps being TRBD1 or TRBD2 (6 bases each). This CDR3 has 13 residues. Germline values: CDR1 SNHLY, CDR2 FYNNEI. The V end was cut by 6 bases, the J end by 6 bases, with 12 bases between. CDR3 loop: CASRRGDGNEQFF. CDR3 bases: TGTGCCAGCAGGAGGGGGGACGGCAATGAGCAGTTCTTC.

DNA for the CDR3: TGTGCCAGCAGCATCGGACGGTCCTGGGGAAATGAAAAACTGTTTTTT. Its translation is CASSIGRSWGNEKLFF. The chain employs TRBV9 and TRBJ1-4; no definite D call. V lost 4 bases and J lost 5, with 18 bases in between. Per the germline V gene, CDR1 is SGDLS and CDR2 is YYNGEE. The CDR3 has 16 amino acids. The full variable domain, in which reference TRBV9 and TRBJ1-4 provide the parts outside the CDR3, is DSGVTQTPKHLITATGQRVTLRCSPRSGDLSVYWYQQSLDQGLQFLIQYYNGEERAKGNILERFSAQQFPDLHSELNLSSLELGDSALYFCASSIGRSWGNEKLFFGSGTQLSVL.

At least ten counts were recorded for this clonotype. This rearrangement joins TRBV28 to TRBJ2-5, with a weak D call TRBD2 (6 bases). The CDR3 spans 13 residues. The germline V gene has CDR1 MDHEN and CDR2 SYDVKM. The V gene lost 5 bases and the J gene lost 6 bases, with 13 bases spanning the gap. For the CDR3, the DNA is TGTGCCAGCAGTCCGGGACTCTGGAAGACCCAGTACTTC. It yields the protein CASSPGLWKTQYF. Filled out from reference TRBV28 and TRBJ2-5, the complete variable domain reads DVKVTQSSRYLVKRTGEKVFLECVQDMDHENMFWYRQDPGLGLRLIYFSYDVKMKEKGDIPEGYSVSREKKERFSLILESASTNQTSMYLCASSPGLWKTQYFGPGTRLLVL.